This T cell receptor (beta chain) is drawn from a study of spatial heterogeneity in lung cancer (dated by TCRdb to between 2018 and 2020). Broadly, across the study: Beta-chain transcripts were consistently detected in greater numbers than alpha-chain transcripts, which likely reflects a higher abundance of beta-chain transcripts. In the raw uncorrected reads, each unique combination of TCR and UMI appeared on average more than ten times. In non-small cell lung cancer, the study made a quantitative comparison of TCR alpha and beta repertoires among multiple tumor regions, matched nontumor lung and blood. Nonsynonymous mutation counts, determined by whole-exome sequencing of tumor tissue, were related to TCR repertoire features. At surgery, both alpha and beta chains were TCR-sequenced in some 220 tumor regions, about 61 matched nontumor lung samples and 50 to 60 PBMC samples.

CDR1 and CDR2, looked up from the germline V gene, are MNHEY and SVGEGT. At the junction V is shortened by 8 bases and J by 9 bases, with 23 bases in between. Spanning cysteine to phenylalanine, the CDR3 consists of 15 amino acids. Of all the DNA, just the CDR3 is kept, 45 bases in frame from base 1. To prepare the library, 5' RACE was applied. Sequenced on a NextSeq 500. The TCR library protocol attached a unique molecular identifier to each TCR cDNA molecule to allow correction of PCR and sequencing errors. Regarding the original processing steps: Decombinator tools were used for TCR identification, UMI-based error correction and CDR3 extraction. Expanded TCRs were defined as those above a frequency of 2 per 1,000, corresponding to the top 1% of the tumor frequency distribution. Each repertoire was subsampled 100 times to 5,000 TCRs, after which Renyi diversity was computed with the R vegan package. CDR3 similarity networks were built from amino acid triplet string-kernel similarity, connecting CDR3s with pairwise similarity above 0.82. TCRdb passed the public sequencing reads through fastp at Q25 and MiXCR, retaining productive beta sequences. For every CDR3 protein sequence, its rows merge into one entry that carries the most common genes and DNA. V and J calls and clone size were set by TCRdb, not the authors. This sample lists approximately 44,000 distinct CDR3 sequences; about an eighth were detected once. About 40% of the sample rests with the top ten.

According to the study, the label for this sample's time point signals: sample taken at primary tumor resection. For TCR sequencing, whole RNA was extracted from tumor and nontumor lung tissue, or from cryopreserved PBMC samples, and no cell sorting was done. Donors were about 70 patients with early-stage, untreated non-small cell lung cancer from the lung TRACERx cohort. Only patients for whom sufficient RNA was available from at least two tumor regions were selected for TCR sequencing. General conclusions and limits of the study: Confirming at a functional level the hypothesis that regional TCRs recognize regional mutations was considered to require additional single-cell paired TCR alpha and beta sequencing. Ubiquitous expanded tumor TCRs were found in blood more often at tumor resection than at routine follow-up.

This clonotype came up a few times. Its antigen is still unknown. Base qualities are not at hand, and no much larger clone is one base apart. The receptor comes from a female donor with early-stage non-small cell lung cancer. The V gene is TRBV6-2 or TRBV6-3 and the J gene is TRBJ2-4, with the D gene not clear enough to name. The material was PBMCs, obtained at surgery. The nucleotide sequence is TGTGCCAGCGGCGACAACAACGGATTATTAGGCATTCAGTACTTC. This sequence encodes CASGDNNGLLGIQYF.